Listed here is a single T cell receptor (beta chain). The antigen is not known. Expressed TCRB transcripts were sequenced after all isolated RNA was converted to cDNA. Sequenced by immunoSEQ multiplex PCR; TCRdb stores in-frame clones only, minus some. Here the sample spans about 640,000 clones, under 15% being singletons. This sample was included in a study of beta chain features in type 1 diabetes. Study as a whole: What patients shared with healthy donors was a similar profile of age, gender and cell yields.

CDR1 is MNHEY, CDR2 SMNVEV, per germline (reference sequence). The CDR3 totals 14 residues. V was shortened by 3 bases and J by 3 bases, with 8 bases between the two germline ends. Points from the study as a whole: Among type 1 diabetes patients, VDJ junctions had fewer insertions and more deletions. TCRB CDR3 length was moderately but significantly reduced in all four CD4+ subsets of Type 1 diabetes patients.

Averaging around 120 mL, one heparinised blood draw was given by each donor. Material for sequencing was naive CD4+ T cells from blood. The chain has TRBV27 and TRBJ1-4; no reliable D call. The source is a man younger than 40 with type 1 diabetes. CDR3 in DNA: TGTGCCAGCAGTTTGGAAGGCCCTAATGAAAAACTGTTTTTT. Translated, it gives CASSLEGPNEKLFF.